Listed below are T cell receptor beta chains from one sample, sequenced in a study of cytomegalovirus exposure and HLA in healthy donors. Here immunoSEQ multiplex PCR was the method, and the copy in TCRdb shows in-frame clones only, minus some. Of more than 110,000 clones listed, roughly 80% are singletons. Source material: PBMCs. These receptors were obtained from a male donor in good health and CMV-seronegative. The CDR3 runs from the conserved cysteine through the conserved F or W. D genes are given only for firm matches. Part of the rows lack a size; the others show once, few, many or a class for expanded clones.

TRBV7-2,TRBJ2-7,TRBD2,-,CASSSSLAGASYEQYF,TGTGCCAGCAGCTCTAGCCTAGCGGGGGCCTCCTACGAGCAGTACTTC
TRBV4-3,TRBJ2-2,-,-,CASSPGGSNTGELFF,TGCGCCAGCAGCCCGGGGGGCTCGAACACCGGGGAGCTGTTTTTT
TRBV11-2,TRBJ2-3,TRBD2,-,CASSALAGVVDTQYF,TGTGCCAGCAGCGCTCTAGCGGGGGTTGTAGATACGCAGTATTTT
TRBV5-1,TRBJ2-3,TRBD2,-,CASSWSGGGTDTQYF,TGCGCCAGCAGCTGGTCGGGGGGGGGCACAGATACGCAGTATTTT
TRBV11-2,TRBJ2-1,-,-,CASSYLQGEQFF,TGTGCCAGCAGTTACCTACAGGGTGAGCAGTTCTTC
TRBV27,TRBJ1-2,TRBD1,once,CASSLRGTAVSYGYTF,TGTGCCAGCAGTTTAAGGGGGACAGCCGTCTCCTATGGCTACACCTTC
TRBV10-2,TRBJ1-4,TRBD1,-,CASSEKDRGPANEKLFF,TGCGCCAGCAGTGAGAAGGACAGGGGGCCGGCTAATGAAAAACTGTTTTTT
TRBV20-1,TRBJ2-7,-,-,CSASRTDEQYF,TGCAGTGCTAGCCGGACAGACGAGCAGTACTTC
TRBV5-1,TRBJ2-5,TRBD1,-,CASSPGQGNVQTQYF,TGCGCCAGCAGCCCGGGACAGGGTAACGTTCAGACCCAGTACTTC
TRBV9,TRBJ2-1,-,-,CASSARREIVYNEQFF,TGTGCCAGCAGCGCCCGCCGAGAGATCGTCTACAATGAGCAGTTCTTC
TRBV6-5,TRBJ1-4,TRBD1,-,CASSPDRVGEKLFF,TGTGCCAGCAGTCCTGACAGGGTGGGTGAAAAACTGTTTTTT
TRBV18,TRBJ2-2,TRBD1,-,CASSPIGQGDTGELFF,TGTGCCAGCTCACCAATCGGACAGGGCGACACCGGGGAGCTGTTTTTT
TRBV4-1,TRBJ1-4,-,-,CASSQNSHATNEKLFF,TGCGCCAGCAGCCAGAACAGCCATGCAACTAATGAAAAACTGTTTTTT
TRBV2,TRBJ2-4,-,-,CASSDGRVAKNIQYF,TGTGCCAGCAGTGACGGCAGGGTAGCCAAAAACATTCAGTACTTC
TRBV12-5,TRBJ2-3,TRBD1,-,CASGQGVADTQYF,TGTGCTAGTGGGCAGGGGGTAGCAGATACGCAGTATTTT
TRBV19,TRBJ1-5,TRBD1,-,CASSQEDRAGQPQHF,TGTGCCAGTAGTCAGGAAGACAGGGCAGGCCAGCCCCAGCATTTT
TRBV28,TRBJ1-1,-,-,CASSSYRAVNTEAFF,TGTGCCAGCAGTTCCTACAGGGCCGTGAACACTGAAGCTTTCTTT